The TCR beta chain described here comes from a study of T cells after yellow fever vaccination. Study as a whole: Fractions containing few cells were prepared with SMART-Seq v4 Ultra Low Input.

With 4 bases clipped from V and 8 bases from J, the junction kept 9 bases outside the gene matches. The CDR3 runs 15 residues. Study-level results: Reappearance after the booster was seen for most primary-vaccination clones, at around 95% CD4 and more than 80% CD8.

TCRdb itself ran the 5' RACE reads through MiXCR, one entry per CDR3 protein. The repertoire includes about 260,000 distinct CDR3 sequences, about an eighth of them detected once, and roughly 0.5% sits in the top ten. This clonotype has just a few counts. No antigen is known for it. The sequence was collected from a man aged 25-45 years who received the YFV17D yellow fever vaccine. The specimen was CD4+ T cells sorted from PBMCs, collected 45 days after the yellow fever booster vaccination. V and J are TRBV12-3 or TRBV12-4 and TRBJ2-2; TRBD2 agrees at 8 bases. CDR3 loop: CASSSRKQRGGELFF. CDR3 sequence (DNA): TGTGCCAGCAGTTCCCGAAAGCAGCGGGGGGGGGAGCTGTTTTTT.